These T cell receptor beta chains were read from a single sample in a study of blood T cell repertoires in COVID-19. Using immunoSEQ multiplex PCR, the repertoire was profiled, and TCRdb retains in-frame clones only, with some absent. This sample yields about 270,000 clones, of which around 88% are seen a single time; approximately 6.2% belongs to the top ten. Sequencing was done on a sample of peripheral blood. Receptors were obtained from a woman over 75 with COVID-19, enrolled during active disease. The CDR3 runs from the conserved cysteine through the conserved F or W. Each record gives: J gene, clone size, D gene, V gene, CDR3 DNA, CDR3 protein. D genes are given only for firm matches. Where a row states a size, it is once, few, many or the class of an expanded clone; other rows omit it.

TRBJ1-6 | - | - | TRBV5-4 | TGTGCCAGCAGCTTGGAGCGGGAAATCGGTTCACCCCTCCACTTT | CASSLEREIGSPLHF
TRBJ2-5 | - | - | TRBV9 | TGTGCCAGCAGCGTAAATAGTCAGGGGACCCAGTACTTC | CASSVNSQGTQYF
TRBJ2-1 | few | TRBD1 | TRBV6-5 | TGTGCCAGCAGAAGACAGGGACGCTACAATGAGCAGTTCTTC | CASRRQGRYNEQFF
TRBJ1-1 | few | TRBD1 | TRBV7-9 | TGTGCCAGCATAACAACAGGGGGCTCGACTGAAGCTTTCTTT | CASITTGGSTEAFF
TRBJ1-6 | - | - | TRBV9 | TGTGCCAGCAGCGTAGCTCCAGGGGAAGAATCACCCCTCCACTTT | CASSVAPGEESPLHF
TRBJ1-1 | - | - | TRBV10-3 | TGTGCCATCAGTGAGCGGGGCACTGAAGCTTTCTTT | CAISERGTEAFF
TRBJ2-2 | - | TRBD2 | TRBV3-1/TRBV3-2 | TGTGCCAGCAGCCAAGATAGATTGCGGGGGGGAGTCACCGGGGAGCTGTTTTTT | CASSQDRLRGGVTGELFF
TRBJ2-2 | - | - | TRBV6-5 | TGTGCCAGCAGCCTGGGGGGGCTAGGCACCGGGGAGCTGTTTTTT | CASSLGGLGTGELFF
TRBJ2-5 | - | TRBD2 | TRBV18 | TGTGCCAGCTCACCCTATGTTGGCGGGGGGATAGAGACCCAGTACTTC | CASSPYVGGGIETQYF
TRBJ1-1 | once | TRBD1 | TRBV13 | TGTGCCAGCAGCCCAGGGACAGGGAAGACTGAAGCTTTCTTT | CASSPGTGKTEAFF
TRBJ1-5 | - | TRBD1 | TRBV6-5 | TGTGCCAGCCGACAGGGAATATCTCAGCCCCAGCATTTT | CASRQGISQPQHF
TRBJ1-6 | - | - | TRBV24-1 | TGTGCCACCAGTGATTCGAAACAGGTCCCGAATTCACCCCTCCACTTT | CATSDSKQVPNSPLHF
TRBJ1-2 | once | TRBD1 | TRBV5-1 | TGCGCCAGCAGCTTTGACAGGGTCTATGGCTACACCTTC | CASSFDRVYGYTF
TRBJ1-3 | few | - | TRBV7-9 | TGTGCCAGCAGCCGAGGGAGCTCTGGAAACACCATATATTTT | CASSRGSSGNTIYF
TRBJ1-5 | - | TRBD1 | TRBV18 | TGTGCCAGCTCACCCCAGGGGGCTATCAATCAGCCCCAGCATTTT | CASSPQGAINQPQHF
TRBJ1-1 | - | - | TRBV5-6 | TGTGCCAGCAGCCCCCTAACAGGGAAAGCTTTCTTT | CASSPLTGKAFF
TRBJ1-1 | - | - | TRBV29-1 | TGCAGCGTCGGTATACAGGGAGAAAATACTGAAGCTTTCTTT | CSVGIQGENTEAFF
TRBJ1-5 | - | - | TRBV19 | TGTGCCAGTCAGGACTCCAATCAGCCCCAGCATTTT | CASQDSNQPQHF
TRBJ1-1 | - | - | TRBV12-3/TRBV12-4 | TGTGCCAGCAGTTTTGGAGTCTATGAAGCTTTCTTT | CASSFGVYEAFF
TRBJ2-1 | - | TRBD2 | TRBV28 | TGTGCCAGCAGCACTAGCGGGGGGTCCTCCTACAATGAGCAGTTCTTC | CASSTSGGSSYNEQFF
TRBJ1-5 | - | - | TRBV2 | TGTGCCAGCAGTATTGGGCCCTTACAGCCCCAGCATTTT | CASSIGPLQPQHF
TRBJ2-3 | - | - | TRBV6-5 | TGTGCCAGCAGTTGGGCGGGGCTTCGGGGGCAGTATTTT | CASSWAGLRGQYF
TRBJ2-3 | - | TRBD2 | TRBV5-1 | TGCGCCAGCAGCTTGGGGCAGCGGGAGGGCACAGATACGCAGTATTTT | CASSLGQREGTDTQYF
TRBJ1-4 | - | - | TRBV6-5 | TGTGCCAGCAGTCGCCGCGGTGAAAAACTGTTTTTT | CASSRRGEKLFF
TRBJ1-5 | - | - | TRBV12-3/TRBV12-4 | TGTGCCAGCAGATCTGCAGGGTTACAGCCCCAGCATTTT | CASRSAGLQPQHF
TRBJ1-1 | - | - | TRBV6-4 | TGTGCCAGCAACCAGGGGCCCCCCAGGGCAAGTAGCTCGGGAGCTTTCTTT | CASNQGPPRASSSGAFF
TRBJ2-5 | - | - | TRBV3-1/TRBV3-2 | TGTGCCAGCAGCCATACAGGGTTGGAGACCCAGTACTTC | CASSHTGLETQYF
TRBJ2-1 | - | TRBD1 | TRBV7-9 | TGTGCCAGCACTCCAGGGGGTTCCTACAATGAGCAGTTCTTC | CASTPGGSYNEQFF
TRBJ1-3 | - | - | TRBV18 | TGTGCCAGCTCATACACTAAACAGGGTTCCGGCTCTGGAAACACCATATATTTT | CASSYTKQGSGSGNTIYF
TRBJ2-2 | - | TRBD1 | TRBV5-1 | TGCGCCACCAAGAGCAGGGGGCCGAACACCGGGGAGCTGTTTTTT | CATKSRGPNTGELFF
TRBJ2-3 | - | - | TRBV5-5 | TGTGCCAGCAGCTTGTCGACAGCCACTCCAGATACGCAGTATTTT | CASSLSTATPDTQYF
TRBJ1-5 | - | TRBD1 | TRBV10-3 | TGTGCCATCAGTGAGTCGGGCAGGGGGAGCAATCAGCCCCAGCATTTT | CAISESGRGSNQPQHF
TRBJ1-3 | - | - | TRBV15 | TGTGCCACCAGCAGACAACTTTTAGGAAACACCATATATTTT | CATSRQLLGNTIYF
TRBJ2-5 | - | - | TRBV7-9 | TGTGCCAGCAGCTTTCCAACAGGGACAGAGACCCAGTACTTC | CASSFPTGTETQYF
TRBJ1-2 | - | - | TRBV2 | TGTGCCAGCAGTGTGTCAGGGAGCGGGGGTGGCTACACCTTC | CASSVSGSGGGYTF
TRBJ2-1 | few | - | TRBV11-3 | TGTGCCAGCAGCTTAGGGCAGGGAGGAAGAAATGAGCAGTTCTTC | CASSLGQGGRNEQFF
TRBJ1-6 | - | - | TRBV6-2/TRBV6-3 | TGTGCCAGCAGCCTGGACAGCGTCACCTATAATTCACCCCTCCACTTT | CASSLDSVTYNSPLHF
TRBJ2-3 | once | - | TRBV3-1/TRBV3-2 | TGTGCCAGCAGCGCCGGACAGTTTGGCACAGATACGCAGTATTTT | CASSAGQFGTDTQYF
TRBJ1-1 | - | TRBD1 | TRBV28 | TGTGCCAGCAGTTCAAGGGGGTCAGGGGGCTCCACTGAAGCTTTCTTT | CASSSRGSGGSTEAFF
TRBJ1-2 | - | TRBD1 | TRBV5-1 | TGCGCCAGCAGCCCCGGGACAGGGATAGCCAGCGGCTACACCTTC | CASSPGTGIASGYTF
TRBJ1-4 | few | - | TRBV5-5 | TGTGCCAGCAGCCCGCGGGGGTTAGGAAATGAAAAACTGTTTTTT | CASSPRGLGNEKLFF
TRBJ1-2 | - | - | TRBV5-4 | TGTGCCAGCAGCCGGGACACCCACCCCTATGGCTACACCTTC | CASSRDTHPYGYTF